This T cell receptor (beta chain) was sequenced in a study of blood T cell repertoires in COVID-19 (dated by TCRdb to about 2020). For the study in its entirety: Samples from collaborators originated in the United States, Italy and Spain and spanned both the acute and convalescent phases of COVID-19. The prospective study material was composed of cDNA or gDNA derived from T cells, B-cell-depleted T cells, or PBMCs. Subjects who had been exposed to COVID-19, were actively infected with it, or had recovered from it provided the deeply sampled blood TCRbeta repertoires that made up the dataset. A freely available public database, intended as a resource for researchers studying the immune response to SARS-CoV-2, is where the repertoires were released. Samples came from the ongoing ImmuneRACE study (first 160 participants) plus 1,254 subjects from 6 global collaborators. Nearly every sample came with metadata listing a de-identified subject ID, COVID-19 status, age in years and sex. Where HLA class I and class II types were available, the types were taken from metadata supplied by the sample provider, not from assay-based typing.

About this clone: Its cognate antigen has yet to be identified. The record has no base qualities; no much larger clone is one base away.

The collaborating institutions used their own protocols to collect whole blood in K2EDTA tubes. For TCRbeta analysis, collaborator samples were shipped as frozen whole blood, as isolated PBMCs, or as DNA extracted from either sample type. TCRbeta CDR3 regions were amplified from genomic DNA by means of the immunoSEQ Assay, a bias-controlled multiplex PCR. For the original study's pipeline: Within the assay, amplification of reference gene primers was used to estimate how many nucleated cells each sample contained. To quantify the absolute abundance of each unique TCRbeta CDR3 rearrangement, sequence reads were collapsed and filtered. For each sample, productive Simpson clonality was calculated by taking the square root of Simpson's diversity index across productive rearrangements. Here the immuneACCESS table is served through TCRdb, limited to in-frame sequences with V and J called. Missing clones are a known gap in these copies; in checked studies unresolved V genes cover under half, and the rest lacks a known reason. Clone size and the V and J calls come from that table; the DNA yielded D and trimming. The sample table holds about 160,000 clones, of which 76% were seen once. 3.7% of the sample comes from the top ten.

On the study overall, not on this receptor specifically: Clinical and demographic metadata were provided uncurated, with the amount varying by source and participant.

The germline ends are 16 bases apart after V is trimmed by 4 bases and J by 6 bases. From a lookup of the germline V gene, CDR1 and CDR2 are MGHDK and SYGVNS. Spanning cysteine to phenylalanine, the CDR3 consists of 14 amino acids. Only CDR3 DNA is held: 42 bases, read in frame from base 1. Specimen: peripheral blood. The source of this sequence is an elderly woman with acute or convalescent COVID-19. Recombination linked TRBV25-1 to TRBJ2-7; possibly the D gene is TRBD2, per 6 matching bases. The CDR3 has the sequence CASSVGGGVGEQYF. DNA sequence: TGTGCCAGCAGTGTCGGTGGAGGGGTTGGCGAGCAGTACTTC.